The text below deals with one T cell receptor beta chain. Sequencing of TCR beta was carried out in blood CD8+ and CD4+ T cells. The germline V gene has CDR1 SQVTM and CDR2 ANQGSEA. The CDR3 spans 14 residues. V lost 6 bases to trimming and J lost 3 bases; unmatched junction nucleotides: 7. RNA was extracted with the RNeasy kit, and a quantity of roughly 0.5 to 1 ug was reverse transcribed using random hexamers. Across 54 Vbeta and 13 Jbeta, immunoSEQ multiplex PCR amplified TCR beta CDR3. TCRdb reanalysed the immunoSEQ multiplex PCR reads using MiXCR and keeps one entry per CDR3 protein. The data hold about 47,000 distinct CDR3 sequences, with 92% observed a single time. The sample originates from a study of CD8 T cells in Susac syndrome.

The sample consisted of CD8+ T cells from PBMCs. The TCR originated in a human donor in good health. The genes are TRBV29-1 and TRBJ1-2, with 10 bases aligning to TRBD1. The CDR3 reads CSVADRGLDYGYTF. The CDR3, as DNA: TGCAGCGTGGCAGACAGGGGGCTGGACTATGGCTACACCTTC.